This entry features one TCR beta chain sequence. Its antigen is still unknown. The record originates from a study of T cell responses to AZD1222 COVID-19 vaccine. The CDR3 is 14 amino acids. V lost 7 bases, J lost 10 bases, and 17 bases lay in between. Germline V gene data show CDR1 as MDHEN and CDR2 as SYDVKM. Sequencing used immunoSEQ multiplex PCR; TCRdb keeps in-frame clones, though not all of them. This table lists around 140,000 clones. Study-level results: When two AZD1222 doses had been given, Spike-specific TCR breadth and depth rose. Close to half of all spike-specific TCRs reportedly target regions of the variants that are unmutated. Mostly white British, mostly female donors; authors suggested clonal diversity may be underestimated.

This sequence originates from an adult in good health. The chain couples TRBV28 to TRBJ1-6; the D gene is possibly TRBD1 (5 bases). The specimen was peripheral blood. For the CDR3, the DNA is TGTGCCAGCACCTTGGGGGGGGACGAATCACCCCTCCACTTT. Its protein product is CASTLGGDESPLHF. Together with reference TRBV28 and TRBJ1-6, the CDR3 gives the full variable domain: DVKVTQSSRYLVKRTGEKVFLECVQDMDHENMFWYRQDPGLGLRLIYFSYDVKMKEKGDIPEGYSVSREKKERFSLILESASTNQTSMYLCASTLGGDESPLHFGNGTRLTVT.